These T cell receptor beta chains were read from a single sample in a study of regulatory T cells in long-lasting Graves disease. TCRdb re-called the multiplex PCR reads with MiXCR, one entry per CDR3 protein. The table records 500,000 to 700,000 distinct CDR3 sequences, about 30% of them present only once. Specimen: peripheral blood mononuclear cells (PBMCs), collected when the disease was refractory, from a patient treated with antithyroid drugs. These receptors came from a female donor with Graves disease. Each CDR3 is given with its conserved first and last residue. Each record gives: J gene, V gene, clone size, D gene, CDR3 DNA, CDR3 protein. D genes are given only for firm matches. Rows may omit the clone size; those that give it use once, few, many or a size class.

TRBJ1-5 | TRBV12-3/TRBV12-4 | few | - | TGTGCCAGCGCATCCGGGAACAGAAATCAGCCCCAGCATTTT | CASASGNRNQPQHF
TRBJ1-1 | TRBV6-1 | many | - | TGTGCCAGCAGTGAAGTGTTGCCTGAAGCTTTCTTT | CASSEVLPEAFF
TRBJ2-4 | TRBV5-1 | - | TRBD2 | TGCGCCAGCAGTCCGGGAGAGGGCCACGGGAGGGACATTCAGTACTTC | CASSPGEGHGRDIQYF
TRBJ2-1 | TRBV5-1 | - | TRBD2 | TGCGCCAGCAGCCCCCTGGAGCGGGAGACGCGGTACAATGAGCAGTTCTTC | CASSPLERETRYNEQFF
TRBJ2-7 | TRBV3-1 | - | TRBD1 | TGTGCCAGCAGCCAAGCCGGGACAGGGGTTGACGAGCAGTACTTC | CASSQAGTGVDEQYF
TRBJ1-1 | TRBV20-1 | few | - | TGCAGTGCTAGTTGGCTTCACTGGGCTTTCTTT | CSASWLHWAFF
TRBJ1-1 | TRBV6-2/TRBV6-3 | - | TRBD1 | TGTGCCAGCAGTCGCCACAGGGGGCGAACTGAAGCTTTCTTT | CASSRHRGRTEAFF
TRBJ2-7 | TRBV11-2 | many | - | TGTGCCTGCCGAGGCTTTGGGGGCGGCGAGCAGTACTTC | CACRGFGGGEQYF
TRBJ2-1 | TRBV20-1 | few | TRBD1 | TGCAGTGCTCCTCGACAGGGTTTATACAATGAGCAGTTCTTC | CSAPRQGLYNEQFF
TRBJ2-7 | TRBV12-3/TRBV12-4 | many | - | TGTGCCAGCCGTCAGGGTTACGAGCAGTACTTC | CASRQGYEQYF
TRBJ1-2 | TRBV6-4 | - | TRBD1 | TGTGCCAGCAGTGACACCGACAGGGTGATGTCCTACACCTTC | CASSDTDRVMSYTF
TRBJ1-5 | TRBV28 | few | - | TGTGCCAGCAGTTTACAGGGGAATATAGCAATCAGCCCCCAGCATTTT | CASSLQGNIAISPQHF
TRBJ2-7 | TRBV27 | - | - | TGTGCCAGCCTGCCCCAGGGAATATGGGGCGAGCAGTACTTC | CASLPQGIWGEQYF
TRBJ1-1 | TRBV20-1 | - | - | TGCAGTGCTAGTTTTTGGGCCGCGGACACTGAAGCTTTCTTT | CSASFWAADTEAFF
TRBJ2-7 | TRBV11-2 | few | - | TGTGCCAGCAGCCGCAGGGGAGGGACTACCTACGAGCAGTACTTC | CASSRRGGTTYEQYF
TRBJ2-5 | TRBV7-3 | few | - | TGTGCCAGCAGCTCCGGGAGTCCGGAGACCCAGTACTTC | CASSSGSPETQYF
TRBJ1-2 | TRBV20-1 | - | TRBD1 | TGCAGTGCTAGACTCTTGGACAGGAACTATGGCTACACCTTC | CSARLLDRNYGYTF
TRBJ1-1 | TRBV20-1 | few | - | TGCAGTGCTAGAGGTGACGGTGAAGCTTTCTTT | CSARGDGEAFF
TRBJ1-5 | TRBV28 | few | TRBD1 | TGTGCCAGCAACCAGGGGGGGAAGGATCAGCCCCAGCATTTT | CASNQGGKDQPQHF
TRBJ1-2 | TRBV3-1 | many | - | TGTGCCAGCAGCCAAGGGGGAGTGTATGGCTACACCTTC | CASSQGGVYGYTF
TRBJ1-2 | TRBV5-5 | few | - | TGTGCCAGCAGCTTGGTCAGGGGCTATGGCTACACCTTC | CASSLVRGYGYTF
TRBJ1-1 | TRBV11-1 | many | - | TGTGCCAGCAGCGCCGGGCAGAAAGCTTTCTTT | CASSAGQKAFF
TRBJ2-7 | TRBV12-3/TRBV12-4 | many | TRBD2 | TGTGCCAGCAGCTCCCGGACTAGCGGGAGGTCCCTCTACGAGCAGTACTTC | CASSSRTSGRSLYEQYF
TRBJ2-4 | TRBV6-4 | - | TRBD2 | TGTGCCAGCAGCTCTAGCGGGAGCTTAGCCAAAAACATTCAGTACTTC | CASSSSGSLAKNIQYF
TRBJ2-7 | TRBV5-1 | few | TRBD2 | TGCGCCAGCAGCTTGGAGGGCGGGAGTTACGAGCAGTACTTC | CASSLEGGSYEQYF
TRBJ1-4 | TRBV28 | - | - | TGTGCCAGCAGAAAACCGGGTAATGAAAAACTGTTTTTT | CASRKPGNEKLFF
TRBJ1-2 | TRBV7-2 | - | TRBD1 | TGTGCCAGCAGCTTATACAGGGGAACTACCTTC | CASSLYRGTTF
TRBJ2-5 | TRBV27 | few | TRBD2 | TGTGCCAGCAGTCGCCGGGTTAGCGGGCGGAAAGAGACCCAGTACTTC | CASSRRVSGRKETQYF
TRBJ1-3 | TRBV7-2 | - | - | TGTGCCAGCAGCTTAACTGCGTCTGGAAACACCATATATTTT | CASSLTASGNTIYF
TRBJ2-1 | TRBV28 | - | TRBD2 | TGTGCCAGCAGAGAGCGGGGCAACAAATACAATGAGCAGTTCTTC | CASRERGNKYNEQFF
TRBJ1-1 | TRBV7-2 | - | - | TGTGCCAGCAGCCTTCACGGAAACACTGAAGCTTTCTTT | CASSLHGNTEAFF
TRBJ2-7 | TRBV5-4 | - | - | TGTGCCAGCAGCCGCATGACAGGCTACGATCAGGTGCAGTACTTC | CASSRMTGYDQVQYF
TRBJ1-2 | TRBV29-1 | few | - | TGCAGCGTTGCGGGGGGCGCGGACTATGGCTACACCTTC | CSVAGGADYGYTF
TRBJ2-2 | TRBV6-2/TRBV6-3 | - | - | TGTGCCAGCAGTTACGCAGGAACAAGCCCCGGGGAGCTGTTTTTT | CASSYAGTSPGELFF
TRBJ2-7 | TRBV19 | - | - | TGTGCCAGTAGTAAGGTAGGGAGAAACTACGAGCAGTACTTC | CASSKVGRNYEQYF
TRBJ2-3 | TRBV20-1 | few | TRBD2 | TGCAGTGCTAGAGATCAATTAAGGACTAGCGTCGAGCAGTATTTT | CSARDQLRTSVEQYF
TRBJ1-3 | TRBV6-1 | - | - | TGTGCCAGCAGGCTACGGGCCTCTGGAAACACCATATATTTT | CASRLRASGNTIYF
TRBJ1-5 | TRBV6-4 | - | - | TGTGCCAGCTCTCCCCCGGGGGATAGCAATCAGCCCCAGCATTTT | CASSPPGDSNQPQHF
TRBJ1-1 | TRBV19 | - | - | TGTGCCACCGAAAGGGGGGACACTGAAGCTTTCTTT | CATERGDTEAFF
TRBJ1-2 | TRBV6-1 | many | TRBD1 | TGTGCCAGCAGACCTGGGACAGGGGCTGGCTACACCTTC | CASRPGTGAGYTF
TRBJ2-2 | TRBV6-5 | - | - | TGTGCCAGCAGTTACTCCGCGGGCACCGGGGAGCTGTTTTTT | CASSYSAGTGELFF
TRBJ1-5 | TRBV29-1 | few | - | TGCAGCGTTGTTGTGGAAAGCAATCAGCCCCAGCATTTT | CSVVVESNQPQHF
TRBJ2-7 | TRBV20-1 | many | TRBD2 | TGCAGTGCTAGAGATGAACCGGGACTAGAGTACGAGCAGTACTTC | CSARDEPGLEYEQYF
TRBJ1-1 | TRBV20-1 | few | TRBD1 | TGCAGTGCCGACAGGGTGGGAACTGAAGCTTTCTTT | CSADRVGTEAFF
TRBJ1-2 | TRBV2 | few | - | TGTGCCAGCAGTGAAGATACGGACTATGGCTACACCTTC | CASSEDTDYGYTF
TRBJ2-7 | TRBV6-1 | - | - | TGTGCCAGCAGAAAGACCCCTGAGCTCTACGAGCAGTACTTC | CASRKTPELYEQYF
TRBJ1-4 | TRBV28 | many | - | TGTGCCAGCAGGCTAGACATCTCAACTAATGAAAAACTGTTTTTT | CASRLDISTNEKLFF
TRBJ1-1 | TRBV19 | few | - | TGTGCCAGTAGTACTAATTGGGTCAAGAACACTGAAGCTTTCTTT | CASSTNWVKNTEAFF
TRBJ2-1 | TRBV29-1 | - | TRBD1 | TGCAGCGTCGATACAGGGGTGGGCTACAATGAGCAGTTCTTC | CSVDTGVGYNEQFF
TRBJ1-2 | TRBV6-1 | many | - | TGTGCCAGCAGTAGACTCTCATTCGACGGGTGGGGAGGCTACACCTTC | CASSRLSFDGWGGYTF
TRBJ1-2 | TRBV3-1 | - | - | TGTGCCAGCAGTGACGCCCCCGACTATGGCTACACCTTC | CASSDAPDYGYTF
TRBJ2-2 | TRBV12-3/TRBV12-4 | many | TRBD2 | TGTGCCAGCAGGAGCACTAGCGGGAGTGCCACCGGGGAGCTGTTTTTT | CASRSTSGSATGELFF